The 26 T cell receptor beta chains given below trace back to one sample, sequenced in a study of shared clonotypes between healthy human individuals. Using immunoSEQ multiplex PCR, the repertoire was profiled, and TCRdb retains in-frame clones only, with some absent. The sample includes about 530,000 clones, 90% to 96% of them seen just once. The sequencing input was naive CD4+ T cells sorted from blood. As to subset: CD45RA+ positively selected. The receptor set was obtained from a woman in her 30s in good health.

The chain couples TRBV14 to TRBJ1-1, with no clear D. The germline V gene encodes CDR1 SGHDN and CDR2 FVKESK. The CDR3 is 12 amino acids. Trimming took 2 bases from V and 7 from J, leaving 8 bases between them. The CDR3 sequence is CASSQSRLEAFF. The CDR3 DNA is TGTGCCAGCAGCCAATCCAGGCTTGAAGCTTTCTTT.

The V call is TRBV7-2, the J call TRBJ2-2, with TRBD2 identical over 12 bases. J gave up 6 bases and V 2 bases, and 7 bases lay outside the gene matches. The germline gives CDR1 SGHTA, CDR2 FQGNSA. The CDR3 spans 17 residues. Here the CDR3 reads CASSLRLAGEGSGELFF. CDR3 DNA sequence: TGTGCCAGCAGCTTAAGACTAGCGGGAGAGGGGTCCGGGGAGCTGTTTTTT.

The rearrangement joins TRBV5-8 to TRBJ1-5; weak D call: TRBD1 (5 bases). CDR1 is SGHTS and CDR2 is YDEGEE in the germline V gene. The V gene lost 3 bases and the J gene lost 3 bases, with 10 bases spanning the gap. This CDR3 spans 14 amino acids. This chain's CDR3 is CASSWDGPNQPQHF. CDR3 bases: TGTGCCAGCAGCTGGGACGGACCCAATCAGCCCCAGCATTTT.

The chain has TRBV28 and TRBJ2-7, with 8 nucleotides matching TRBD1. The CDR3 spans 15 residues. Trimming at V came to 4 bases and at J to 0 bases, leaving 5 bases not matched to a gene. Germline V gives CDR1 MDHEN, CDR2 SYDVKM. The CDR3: CASSSLGQASYEQYF. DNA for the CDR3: TGTGCCAGCAGTTCCTTGGGACAGGCCTCCTACGAGCAGTACTTC.

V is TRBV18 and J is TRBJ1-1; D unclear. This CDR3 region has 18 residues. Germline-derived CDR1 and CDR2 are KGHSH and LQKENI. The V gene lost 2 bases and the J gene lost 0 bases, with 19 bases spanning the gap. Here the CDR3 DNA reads TGTGCCAGCTCACCATTGACGGACCAGGTTGGTATGAACACTGAAGCTTTCTTT. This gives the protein CASSPLTDQVGMNTEAFF.

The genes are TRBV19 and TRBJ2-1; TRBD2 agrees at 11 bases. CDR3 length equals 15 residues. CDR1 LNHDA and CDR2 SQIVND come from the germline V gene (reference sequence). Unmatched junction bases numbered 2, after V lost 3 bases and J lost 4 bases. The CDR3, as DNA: TGTGCCAGTAGTATCTCTAGCGGGAGGTACAATGAGCAGTTCTTC. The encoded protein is CASSISSGRYNEQFF.

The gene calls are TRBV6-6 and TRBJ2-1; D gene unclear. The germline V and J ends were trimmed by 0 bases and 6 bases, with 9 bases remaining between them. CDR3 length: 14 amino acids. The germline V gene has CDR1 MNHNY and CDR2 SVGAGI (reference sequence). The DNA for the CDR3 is TGTGCCAGCAGTTACTCGACCGGGCTCAATGAGCAGTTCTTC. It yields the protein CASSYSTGLNEQFF.

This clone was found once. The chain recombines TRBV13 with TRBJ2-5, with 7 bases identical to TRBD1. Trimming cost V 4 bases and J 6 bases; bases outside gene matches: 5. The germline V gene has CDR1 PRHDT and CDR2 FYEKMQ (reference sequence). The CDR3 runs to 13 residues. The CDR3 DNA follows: TGTGCCAGCAGCTCCACAGGGGTAAAGACCCAGTACTTC. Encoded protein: CASSSTGVKTQYF.

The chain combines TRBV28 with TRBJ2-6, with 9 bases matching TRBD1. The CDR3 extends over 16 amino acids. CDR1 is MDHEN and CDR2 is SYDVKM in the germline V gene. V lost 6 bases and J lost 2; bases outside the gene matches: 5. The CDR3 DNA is TGTGCCAGCAGGGAGCGGACAGGGGCTGGGGCCAACGTCCTGACTTTC. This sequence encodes CASRERTGAGANVLTF.

DNA of the CDR3: TGCAGTGCTCCCTTTAATGAGCAGTTCTTC. Translated, it gives CSAPFNEQFF. The chain recombines TRBV20-1 with TRBJ2-1; D unclear. The CDR3 has 10 residues. Germline loops: CDR1 DFQATT, CDR2 SNEGSKA (reference sequence). Deletions cut 5 bases from V and 7 bases from J, with 6 bases between.

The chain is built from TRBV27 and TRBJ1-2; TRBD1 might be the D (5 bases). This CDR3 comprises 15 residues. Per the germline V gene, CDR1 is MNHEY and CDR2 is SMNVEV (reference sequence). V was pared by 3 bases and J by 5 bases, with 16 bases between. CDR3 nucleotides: TGTGCCAGCAGTTTCTCTATATTCGGGGGGTATGGCTACACCTTC. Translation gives CASSFSIFGGYGYTF.

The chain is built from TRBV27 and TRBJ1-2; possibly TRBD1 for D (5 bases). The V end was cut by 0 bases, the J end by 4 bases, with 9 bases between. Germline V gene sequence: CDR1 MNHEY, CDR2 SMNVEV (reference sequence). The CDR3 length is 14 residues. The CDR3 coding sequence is TGTGCCAGCAGTTTATCGTGGGACCTCTATGGCTACACCTTC. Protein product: CASSLSWDLYGYTF.

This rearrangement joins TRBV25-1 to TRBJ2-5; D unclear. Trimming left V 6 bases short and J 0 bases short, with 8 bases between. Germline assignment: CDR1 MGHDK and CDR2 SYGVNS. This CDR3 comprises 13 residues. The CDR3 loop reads CASRTKYQETQYF. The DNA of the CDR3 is TGTGCCAGCAGGACCAAGTACCAAGAGACCCAGTACTTC.

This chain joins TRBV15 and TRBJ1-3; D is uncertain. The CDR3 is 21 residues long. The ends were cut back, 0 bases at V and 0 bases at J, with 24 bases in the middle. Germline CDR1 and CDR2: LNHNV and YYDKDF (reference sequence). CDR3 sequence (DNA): TGTGCCACCAGCAGAGACAGATGGATTGGGGAGGAACTTGACTCTGGAAACACCATATATTTT. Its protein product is CATSRDRWIGEELDSGNTIYF.

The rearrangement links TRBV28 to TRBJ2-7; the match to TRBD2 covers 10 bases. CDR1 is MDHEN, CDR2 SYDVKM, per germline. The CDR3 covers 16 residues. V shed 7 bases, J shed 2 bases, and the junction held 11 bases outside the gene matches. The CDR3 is CASMGASGSMAYEQYF. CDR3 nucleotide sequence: TGTGCCAGCATGGGAGCTAGCGGGAGTATGGCCTACGAGCAGTACTTC.

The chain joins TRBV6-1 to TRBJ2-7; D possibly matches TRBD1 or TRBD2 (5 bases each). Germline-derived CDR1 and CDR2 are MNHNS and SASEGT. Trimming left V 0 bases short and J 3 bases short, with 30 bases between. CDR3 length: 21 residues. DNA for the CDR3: TGTGCCAGCAGTGAAGCGCGGGCAGGTCCGACAATCCTCCGGGGCTTCTACGAGCAGTACTTC. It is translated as CASSEARAGPTILRGFYEQYF.

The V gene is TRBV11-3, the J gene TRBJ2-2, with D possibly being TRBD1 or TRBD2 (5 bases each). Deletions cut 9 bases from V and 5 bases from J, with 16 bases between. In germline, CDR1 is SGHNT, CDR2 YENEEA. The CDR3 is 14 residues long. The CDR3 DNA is TGTGCCAGTCAGACAGCGAGGGGAACCGGGGAGCTGTTTTTT. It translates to CASQTARGTGELFF.

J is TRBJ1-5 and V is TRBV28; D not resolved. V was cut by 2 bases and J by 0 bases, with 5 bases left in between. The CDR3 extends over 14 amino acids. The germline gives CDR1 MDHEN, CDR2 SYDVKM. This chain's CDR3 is CASSLRDSNQPQHF. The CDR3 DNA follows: TGTGCCAGCAGTTTAAGGGATAGCAATCAGCCCCAGCATTTT.

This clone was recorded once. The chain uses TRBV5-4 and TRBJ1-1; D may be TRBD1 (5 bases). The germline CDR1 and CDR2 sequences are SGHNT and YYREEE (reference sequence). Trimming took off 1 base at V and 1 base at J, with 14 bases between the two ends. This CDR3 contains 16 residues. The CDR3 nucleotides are TGTGCCAGCAGCTTGTCATCTTCCAGGGCGAACACTGAAGCTTTCTTT. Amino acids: CASSLSSSRANTEAFF.

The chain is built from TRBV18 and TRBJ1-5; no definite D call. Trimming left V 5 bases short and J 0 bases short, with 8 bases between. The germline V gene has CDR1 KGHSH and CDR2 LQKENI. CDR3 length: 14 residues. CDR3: CASSNGDSNQPQHF. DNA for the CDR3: TGTGCCAGCTCAAACGGGGATAGCAATCAGCCCCAGCATTTT.

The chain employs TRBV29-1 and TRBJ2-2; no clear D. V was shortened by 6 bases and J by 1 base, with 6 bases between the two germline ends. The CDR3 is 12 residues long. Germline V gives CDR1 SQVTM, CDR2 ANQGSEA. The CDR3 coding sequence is TGCAGCGTGAGCGAGAACACCGGGGAGCTGTTTTTT. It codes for CSVSENTGELFF.

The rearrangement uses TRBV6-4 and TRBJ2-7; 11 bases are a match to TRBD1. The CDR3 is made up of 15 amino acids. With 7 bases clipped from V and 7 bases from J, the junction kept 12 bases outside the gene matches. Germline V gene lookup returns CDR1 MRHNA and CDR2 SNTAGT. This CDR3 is CASNILGQGAGEQYF. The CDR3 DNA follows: TGTGCCAGCAACATACTTGGACAGGGGGCTGGGGAGCAGTACTTC.

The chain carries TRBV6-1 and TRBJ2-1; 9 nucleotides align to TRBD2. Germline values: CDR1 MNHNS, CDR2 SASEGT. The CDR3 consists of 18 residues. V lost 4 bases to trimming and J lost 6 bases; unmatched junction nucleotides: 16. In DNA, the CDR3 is TGTGCCAGCAGTGCGGCGGTTGGGGCGGGAGGGCCTGGCAATGAGCAGTTCTTC. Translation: CASSAAVGAGGPGNEQFF.

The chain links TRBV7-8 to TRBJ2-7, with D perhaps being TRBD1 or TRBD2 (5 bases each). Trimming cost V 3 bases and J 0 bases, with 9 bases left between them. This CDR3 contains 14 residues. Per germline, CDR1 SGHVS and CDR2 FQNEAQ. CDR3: CASSFGDGSYEQYF. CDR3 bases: TGTGCCAGCAGCTTTGGGGACGGCTCCTACGAGCAGTACTTC.

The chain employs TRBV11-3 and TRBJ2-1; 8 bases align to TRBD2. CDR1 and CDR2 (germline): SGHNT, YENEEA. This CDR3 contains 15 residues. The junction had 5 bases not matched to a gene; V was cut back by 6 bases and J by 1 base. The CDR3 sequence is CASSSGGGSYNEQFF. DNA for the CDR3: TGTGCCAGCAGTTCGGGAGGGGGATCCTACAATGAGCAGTTCTTC. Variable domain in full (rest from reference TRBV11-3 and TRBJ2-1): EAGVVQSPRYKIIEKKQPVAFWCNPISGHNTLYWYLQNLGQGPELLIRYENEEAVDDSQLPKDRFSAERLKGVDSTLKIQPAELGDSAVYLCASSSGGGSYNEQFFGPGTRLTVL.

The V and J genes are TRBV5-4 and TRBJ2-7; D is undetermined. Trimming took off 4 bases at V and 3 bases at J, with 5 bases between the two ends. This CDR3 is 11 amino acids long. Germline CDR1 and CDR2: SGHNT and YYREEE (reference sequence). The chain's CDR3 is CASSGGYEQYF. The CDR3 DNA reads TGTGCCAGCAGCGGCGGCTACGAGCAGTACTTC.